This entry is about one T cell receptor (beta chain). Its specificity is not known. This sample was taken from a study of blood T cells in healthy people across ages. Whole-study context: For every two T cells, template switching captured about one barcoded beta molecule.

A sample-barcoded 5' primer and a J-beta primer mix were used in a second PCR of roughly 6 to 11 cycles. TCRdb analysed the 5' RACE reads with MiXCR anew, one entry per CDR3 protein. Here the sample spans about 2 million distinct CDR3 sequences, roughly 49% being singletons. Regarding the study as a whole: Researchers report that TCR beta diversity correlated strongly with naive T cell percentage. With age, beta diversity per million T cells declined roughly linearly, significantly by 40. PBMCs went unsorted, and a conclusive naive versus antigen-experienced comparison was therefore prevented.

The CDR3 has 15 amino acids. V shed 4 bases and J 0 bases; nucleotides not matched to a gene: 3. Germline values: CDR1 MNHNS, CDR2 SASEGT. The gene calls are TRBV6-1 and TRBJ2-1; TRBD2 matches at 7 bases. The clonotype originates from a woman between 40 and 50 years old in good health. The material sequenced was blood. CDR3 in amino acids: CASSARDYSYNEQFF. The CDR3 DNA follows: TGTGCCAGCAGTGCCCGGGACTACTCCTACAATGAGCAGTTCTTC.